This TCR beta chain was found in a study of CD8 T cells in ankylosing spondylitis. Deletions cut 3 bases from V and 2 bases from J, with 12 bases between. The CDR3 totals 15 residues. Germline CDR1 and CDR2: SGDLS and YYNGEE. In regard to this clonotype: Its specificity is unknown.

The study, taken as a whole, reports: Reported data indicate significant enrichment of disease-linked clones within matched ankylosing spondylitis synovial fluid.

MiXCR, run by TCRdb on the 5' RACE reads, gives a single entry per CDR3 protein. The data hold over 25,000 distinct CDR3 sequences, with 7.9% observed a single time. The TCR sequence derives from a male donor with ankylosing spondylitis or in good health (not recorded which). The chain employs TRBV9 and TRBJ2-1; the D gene is possibly TRBD2 (7 bases). Sequenced material: blood. Written as DNA, the CDR3 is TGTGCCAGCAGCGCTGCGGGGGCTCCCTACAATGAGCAGTTCTTC. Its protein product is CASSAAGAPYNEQFF.